A single sample gave rise to the 2 T cell receptor beta chains below, sequenced in a study of shared clonotypes between healthy human individuals. Positively selected for CCR7, the CD45RO-negative cells used as naive CD8 cells excluded terminally differentiated effector memory CD45RA+ cells. Clones were read by immunoSEQ multiplex PCR, and TCRdb kept only the in-frame ones, dropping some. Among 1.5 million to 2.5 million clones, approximately 94% were seen once, and the ten largest hold less than 1.5%. Sequenced sample: naive CD8+ T cells sorted from blood. Source of these receptors: a man younger than 35 in good health.

The gene calls are TRBV11-2 and TRBJ1-3; 7 positions match TRBD1. J lost 14 bases, V lost 0 bases, and 10 bases had no gene match. Germline CDR1 and CDR2: SGHAT and FQNNGV. This CDR3 comprises 14 residues. The CDR3 DNA reads TGTGCCAGCAGCTTAGATCAGGCGCCGGGACAGTTATATTTT. Translation gives CASSLDQAPGQLYF. The variable domain in full, completed from reference TRBV11-2 and TRBJ1-3, reads EAGVAQSPRYKIIEKRQSVAFWCNPISGHATLYWYQQILGQGPKLLIQFQNNGVVDDSQLPKDRFSAERLKGVDSTLKIQPAKLEDSAVYLCASSLDQAPGQLYFGEGSWLTVV.

The chain couples TRBV30 to TRBJ1-5, with D hard to call. The germline V and J ends were trimmed by 0 bases and 3 bases, with 9 bases remaining between them. The CDR3 is 14 residues long. Germline V gene lookup returns CDR1 GTSNPN and CDR2 SVGIG (reference sequence). In DNA form, the CDR3 reads TGTGCCTGGAGTGTGGACTCAGACAATCAGCCCCAGCATTTT. Translation gives CAWSVDSDNQPQHF.